The rows below give T cell receptor beta chains drawn from one sample of a study of blood T cell repertoires in COVID-19. The table came from immunoSEQ multiplex PCR; TCRdb's copy has only in-frame clones and leaves some out. Among under 450,000 clones listed, around 88% were seen once. Sequencing used peripheral blood. Receptors originate from a woman in her forties or fifties with COVID-19, enrolled during active disease. CDR3s include the opening cysteine and the closing phenylalanine or tryptophan. The D gene is left open where the match is weak. Clone size is stated in some rows and not others, as once, few, many or a class when expanded.

cdr3_length j_call clone_size v_call d_call cdr3_aa cdr3_nt
16 TRBJ1-2 - TRBV9 - CASSDDRRNAIYGYTF TGTGCCAGCAGCGATGACAGGCGTAACGCCATTTATGGCTACACCTTC
15 TRBJ2-4 - TRBV4-2 TRBD2 CASSQDDSGGNIQYF TGTGCCAGCAGCCAAGATGATAGCGGGGGTAACATTCAGTACTTC
12 TRBJ1-1 - TRBV11-1 - CASSLDRSEAFF TGTGCCAGCAGCCTTGATAGGAGTGAAGCTTTCTTT
13 TRBJ2-7 - TRBV27 - CASSRTSNYEQYF TGTGCCAGCAGTAGAACTAGCAACTACGAGCAGTACTTC
14 TRBJ1-5 few TRBV30 - CAWSNSMSNQPQHF TGTGCCTGGAGTAACAGCATGAGCAATCAGCCCCAGCATTTT
14 TRBJ1-1 - TRBV2 - CASSVRGGVTEAFF TGTGCCAGCAGTGTCAGGGGAGGGGTCACTGAAGCTTTCTTT
15 TRBJ1-4 - TRBV10-2 - CASKDLERGNEKLFF TGCGCCAGCAAAGACTTGGAGCGGGGGAATGAAAAACTGTTTTTT
11 TRBJ2-7 few TRBV24-1 - CATGAHDEQYF TGTGCCACCGGGGCCCATGACGAGCAGTACTTC
15 TRBJ1-2 - TRBV5-4 TRBD1 CASSLEDGTGHGYTF TGTGCCAGCAGCTTGGAGGATGGGACAGGGCACGGCTACACCTTC
16 TRBJ2-7 - TRBV11-2 TRBD2 CASSPTGRGGRNEQYF TGTGCCAGCAGCCCCACAGGACGGGGGGGAAGGAACGAGCAGTACTTC
13 TRBJ1-2 - TRBV10-1 - CAHRPTLNYGYTF TGCGCCCACAGACCGACACTTAACTATGGCTACACCTTC
17 TRBJ2-6 - TRBV5-4 TRBD1 CASSPQQGSSGANVLTF TGTGCCAGCAGCCCGCAACAGGGGAGCTCTGGGGCCAACGTCCTGACTTTC
16 TRBJ2-1 - TRBV5-1 TRBD2 CASSLEARTSRGEQFF TGCGCCAGCAGCTTGGAAGCTAGGACTAGCAGGGGTGAGCAGTTCTTC
12 TRBJ1-2 - TRBV3-1/TRBV3-2 TRBD1 CASSPTGSGYTF TGTGCCAGCAGCCCGACAGGGAGTGGCTACACCTTC
18 TRBJ1-1 - TRBV5-1 - CASSFLGSEDSSNTEAFF TGCGCCAGCAGCTTCCTTGGGTCCGAGGACAGTTCGAACACTGAAGCTTTCTTT
15 TRBJ1-3 - TRBV7-2 - CASSLGAGQGNTIYF TGTGCCAGCAGCTTAGGAGCAGGGCAGGGAAACACCATATATTTT
13 TRBJ1-1 few TRBV30 - CAWSGQSNTEAFF TGTGCCTGGAGTGGACAGTCGAACACTGAAGCTTTCTTT
14 TRBJ1-1 - TRBV7-9 - CASSPPVGENEAFF TGTGCCAGCAGCCCCCCCGTCGGGGAGAACGAAGCTTTCTTT
13 TRBJ2-3 - TRBV10-1 - CASSERGSDTQYF TGCGCCAGCAGTGAAAGGGGCTCGGATACGCAGTATTTT
13 TRBJ1-1 - TRBV7-5 - CATPFGTVGLAFF TGTGCCACACCCTTTGGGACAGTGGGACTGGCTTTCTTT